Reported below is one T cell receptor beta chain. The antigen remains unidentified. This entry comes from a study of OX40 agonist ivuxolimab in advanced cancers. The overall study: Partial responses occurred in Three dose-escalation patients, one with hepatocellular carcinoma and two with cutaneous melanoma.

The cohort excluded patients with autoimmune disease history or systemic immunosuppression. Whole-study results and caveats: No antigen was identified for the clonally expanded peripheral T cells. With doses of 0.1 to 3.0 mg/kg, CD4+ and CD8+ blood T cells had undergone clonal expansion by week 6.

The table came from immunoSEQ multiplex PCR; TCRdb's copy has only in-frame clones and leaves some out. The sample shows some 80,000 clones, over 75% of them seen only once. The sequencing here drew on CD4+ or CD8+ T cells sorted from blood, taken in a trial of the OX40 agonist ivuxolimab. The sequence came from an adult with an advanced solid tumor such as melanoma, head and neck, liver or kidney cancer.

Here the CDR3 reads CASSIGGAPGANVLTF. CDR3 DNA sequence: TGTGCCAGTAGTATAGGGGGCGCCCCTGGGGCCAACGTCCTGACTTTC. This rearrangement joins TRBV19 to TRBJ2-6; tentative D call: TRBD1 (5 bases). With 1 base removed from V and 2 bases from J, the gap between germline ends came to 9 bases. The germline V gene has CDR1 LNHDA and CDR2 SQIVND (reference sequence). There are 16 residues in the CDR3.